The T cell receptor (beta chain) under discussion was sequenced for a study of T cells in Graves' hyperthyroidism and ophthalmopathy. Amplification yielded TCR beta CDR3 regions, with RNA transcripts as the source. TCR CDR3 underwent first-round RT-PCR with the HTBI primer set. TCRdb analysed the multiplex PCR reads with MiXCR anew, one entry per CDR3 protein. Of some 740,000 distinct CDR3 sequences listed, around 15% were seen once; the top ten hold roughly 10%. The V end lost 6 bases, the J end lost 5 bases, and 14 bases lay between the germline ends. The CDR3 has 15 amino acids. Germline V gives CDR1 MNHEY, CDR2 SMNVEV (reference sequence). A lack of ophthalmopathy progression within 18 months defined stable Graves' hyperthyroidism. Diagnosis rested on symptoms, serum thyroxine and TRAb, thyroid ultrasound, and orbital computed tomography. This clonotype was recorded many times.

This chain uses TRBV27 with TRBJ1-6; D gene unclear. This clonotype was obtained from a woman between 18 and 29 years old with Graves' hyperthyroidism. The sequencing sample was made of blood. The CDR3 sequence: CASRKSDPDNSPLHF. Written as DNA, the CDR3 is TGTGCCAGCAGAAAATCGGATCCGGATAATTCACCCCTCCACTTT.